This T cell receptor (beta chain) was identified during a study of T cell changes during pregnancy in multiple sclerosis. The assay was immunoSEQ multiplex PCR, and TCRdb's table has in-frame clones only and misses some. The table has some 31,000 clones, 70% to 90% seen once. CDR3 size: 15 residues. V was cut by 6 bases and J by 3 bases, with 14 bases left in between. CDR1 is SEHNR, CDR2 FQNEAQ, per germline (reference sequence). This receptor was taken from a female donor with multiple sclerosis, enrolled in a pregnancy study. Sequenced here: CD8+ T cells from peripheral blood mononuclear cells, sampled in the second trimester of pregnancy. This chain uses TRBV7-9 with TRBJ2-2, with no clear D. CDR3 loop: CASSFLSGDTGELFF. The DNA of the CDR3 is TGTGCCAGCAGTTTCCTATCAGGTGACACCGGGGAGCTGTTTTTT. Full variable domain (outside the CDR3, taken from reference TRBV7-9 and TRBJ2-2): DTGVSQNPRHKITKRGQNVTFRCDPISEHNRLYWYRQTLGQGPEFLTYFQNEAQLEKSRLLSDRFSAERPKGSFSTLEIQRTEQGDSAMYLCASSFLSGDTGELFFGEGSRLTVL.